What follows are 30 T cell receptor beta chains derived from one specimen sequenced in a study of blood T cell repertoires in COVID-19. TCRdb keeps only in-frame clones here, not all; method: immunoSEQ multiplex PCR. The sample consists of 200,000 or so clones, about nine tenths of them appearing once. The sample consisted of peripheral blood. Receptors originate from a man aged 30 to 39 with COVID-19, enrolled during active disease.

The genes are TRBV11-2 and TRBJ1-4; possibly TRBD1 for D (6 bases). V was cut by 1 base and J by 8 bases, with 14 bases left in between. The CDR3 is made up of 15 amino acids. Germline CDR1 is SGHAT and CDR2 is FQNNGV. CDR3 bases: TGTGCCAGCAGCTTAGCTTCAGGGGAAGCGGAAAAACTGTTTTTT. Its translation is CASSLASGEAEKLFF. The entire variable domain, with the rest obtained from reference TRBV11-2 and TRBJ1-4, is as follows: EAGVAQSPRYKIIEKRQSVAFWCNPISGHATLYWYQQILGQGPKLLIQFQNNGVVDDSQLPKDRFSAERLKGVDSTLKIQPAKLEDSAVYLCASSLASGEAEKLFFGSGTQLSVL.

This clone showed up just a few times. J is TRBJ2-1 and V is TRBV4-2, with 7 positions matching TRBD2. The CDR3 has 16 residues. The J segment lost 7 bases and the V segment lost 1 base, leaving 10 bases of the junction unmatched. The germline gives CDR1 LGHNA, CDR2 YNFKEQ. The CDR3 DNA reads as TGTGCCAGCAGCCAAGTTCCGAGCGGGGTCCATAATGAGCAGTTCTTC. Amino acid sequence: CASSQVPSGVHNEQFF.

DNA for the CDR3: TGTGCCAGCAGCCAAGAGAGGGGTCGCGGGACGATGGATACGCAGTATTTT. Protein: CASSQERGRGTMDTQYF. The rearrangement links TRBV3-1 (or the pseudogene TRBV3-2) to TRBJ2-3; D is perhaps TRBD2 (6 bases). V lost 0 bases, J lost 6 bases, and 19 bases lay in between. CDR1 LGHDT and CDR2 YNNKEL come from the germline V gene (reference sequence). This CDR3 is built from 17 residues.

The chain employs TRBV28 and TRBJ1-4, with 9 bases fitting TRBD1. Germline CDR1 MDHEN, CDR2 SYDVKM. The CDR3 consists of 19 residues. V shed 2 bases and J 0 bases; nucleotides not matched to a gene: 10. In DNA, the CDR3 is TGTGCCAGCAGTTTACCTGGACAGGGGATCGGGGCAACTAATGAAAAACTGTTTTTT. Residues: CASSLPGQGIGATNEKLFF.

The table lists this clone with a count of one. The chain links TRBV7-3 to TRBJ2-1; 11 bases line up with TRBD2. Germline CDR1 SGHTA, CDR2 FQGTGA. V was clipped by 6 bases and J by 8 bases; unmatched bases: 12. The CDR3 runs 16 residues. In DNA, the CDR3 is TGTGCCAGCAGTTCTTTAGCGGGAGGGCCTTCTCATGAGCAGTTCTTC. Its protein is CASSSLAGGPSHEQFF.

CDR3: CASSNTGSMNTEAFF. CDR3 sequence (DNA): TGTGCCAGTAGTAATACAGGGTCCATGAACACTGAAGCTTTCTTT. The chain carries TRBV19 and TRBJ1-1; tentative D call: TRBD1 (6 bases). Germline assignment: CDR1 LNHDA and CDR2 SQIVND (reference sequence). The CDR3 has 15 residues. V was clipped by 4 bases and J by 0 bases, with 12 bases between them.

This rearrangement joins TRBV5-1 to TRBJ1-5; 7 nucleotides agree with TRBD1. Germline lookup yields CDR1 SGHRS and CDR2 YFSETQ. The CDR3 contains 15 residues. V dropped 1 base and J dropped 4; count of bases not matched to a gene: 5. CDR3 loop: CASSLTGETNQPQHF. DNA of the CDR3: TGCGCCAGCAGCTTGACAGGGGAGACGAATCAGCCCCAGCATTTT.

This clone was recorded a few times. Other DNA sequences in this specimen translate into the identical CDR3. The V gene is TRBV5-4, the J gene TRBJ1-3; 10 nucleotides align to TRBD1. There are 16 residues in the CDR3. Germline-derived CDR1 and CDR2 are SGHNT and YYREEE (reference sequence). Losses at the gene ends were 4 bases for V and 4 bases for J; bases not matched to a gene: 8. This CDR3 reads CASSPRQGAGGNTIYF. Here the CDR3 DNA reads TGTGCCAGCAGCCCGAGACAGGGGGCAGGGGGAAACACCATATATTTT. The variable domain in full, with the rest retrieved from reference TRBV5-4 and TRBJ1-3, is ETGVTQSPTHLIKTRGQQVTLRCSSQSGHNTVSWYQQALGQGPQFIFQYYREEENGRGNFPPRFSGLQFPNYSSELNVNALELDDSALYLCASSPRQGAGGNTIYFGEGSWLTVV.

The CDR3, as DNA: TGTGCCAGCAGCTCGGCCAGGTACACTGAAGCTTTCTTT. The encoded protein is CASSSARYTEAFF. The V and J genes are TRBV11-3 and TRBJ1-1; D not certain. CDR1 is SGHNT, CDR2 YENEEA, per germline. Trimming removed 4 bases from V and 3 bases from J, with 9 bases in between. The CDR3 spans 13 residues.

In this sample, this clone turned up a few times. The V gene is TRBV5-3, the J gene TRBJ1-1; the D gene is possibly TRBD1 (5 bases). TRBV5-3 is annotated as an ORF whose role is uncertain. CDR3 length equals 15 residues. The V and J ends lost 4 bases and 4 bases respectively, with 17 bases between them. CDR3 nucleotide sequence: TGTGCCAGAAGCGGAAAACAGCGGGGGGGCACTGAAGCTTTCTTT. The encoded protein is CARSGKQRGGTEAFF.

The rearrangement links TRBV7-8 to TRBJ1-2, with 8 bases aligning to TRBD1. Per germline, CDR1 SGHVS and CDR2 FQNEAQ. CDR3 size: 15 residues. V gave up 0 bases and J gave up 7 bases; unmatched junction bases: 7. The CDR3 is CASSLAGRGLVGYTF. The CDR3 bases are TGTGCCAGCAGCTTAGCGGGCAGGGGGCTCGTTGGCTACACCTTC.

The chain has TRBV19 and TRBJ1-4; D is undetermined. The CDR3 contains 12 residues. Trimming removed 6 bases at V and 5 bases at J, with 7 bases between. Per the germline V gene, CDR1 is LNHDA and CDR2 is SQIVND (reference sequence). CDR3 loop: CASRARNEKLFF. The CDR3 DNA sequence: TGTGCCAGTAGGGCCAGAAATGAAAAACTGTTTTTT. The variable domain in full, with the rest retrieved from reference TRBV19 and TRBJ1-4, is DGGITQSPKYLFRKEGQNVTLSCEQNLNHDAMYWYRQDPGQGLRLIYYSQIVNDFQKGDIAEGYSVSREKKESFPLTVTSAQKNPTAFYLCASRARNEKLFFGSGTQLSVL.

The chain is built from TRBV19 and TRBJ1-1; 10 bases line up with TRBD1. The junction had 8 bases not matched to a gene; V was cut back by 5 bases and J by 5 bases. The germline V gene has CDR1 LNHDA and CDR2 SQIVND (reference sequence). The length of the CDR3 is 15 residues. The CDR3 sequence: CASSALGTGDTEAFF. In DNA form, the CDR3 reads TGTGCCAGTAGTGCGCTAGGGACAGGGGATACTGAAGCTTTCTTT.

The gene calls are TRBV12-5 and TRBJ1-3; D is unresolved. The V gene lost 2 bases and the J gene lost 4 bases, with 12 bases spanning the gap. This CDR3 is 15 amino acids long. Germline values: CDR1 LGHNT, CDR2 FRNRAP. The CDR3 sequence: CASGLSPGVGNTIYF. The CDR3 DNA is TGTGCTAGTGGTTTGTCTCCCGGGGTCGGAAACACCATATATTTT.

The chain joins TRBV4-3 to TRBJ1-6, with 9 nucleotides matching TRBD1. Germline CDR1 LGHNA, CDR2 YSLEER. The V and J ends lost 2 bases and 7 bases, in that order; junction bases with no gene match: 6. The CDR3 runs 16 residues. The CDR3 nucleotides read TGCGCCAGCAGCCAACCTCCCGGACAGGGGAATTCACCCCTCCACTTT. Amino acid sequence: CASSQPPGQGNSPLHF.

The chain couples TRBV4-1 to TRBJ2-2; TRBD2 agrees at 10 bases. The germline V gene encodes CDR1 MGHRA and CDR2 YSYEKL. V shed 2 bases, J shed 0 bases, and the junction held 18 bases outside the gene matches. There are 22 residues in the CDR3. The CDR3 here is CASSQFRKRGGLVLPNTGELFF. CDR3 in DNA: TGCGCCAGCAGCCAATTCCGAAAGCGGGGGGGCCTCGTTCTCCCGAACACCGGGGAGCTGTTTTTT.

The chain carries TRBV27 and TRBJ2-5; D may be TRBD1 (6 bases). Germline CDR1 is MNHEY and CDR2 is SMNVEV (reference sequence). The CDR3 consists of 15 residues. V lost 3 bases to trimming and J lost 4 bases, with 15 bases between them. The CDR3 nucleotides read TGTGCCAGCAGTTTCGGCAGGGCAGGGGCAGAGACCCAGTACTTC. Translation gives CASSFGRAGAETQYF.

This chain joins TRBV5-4 and TRBJ2-3; D perhaps matches TRBD1 (6 bases). This CDR3 is 17 amino acids long. V was trimmed by 2 bases and J by 2 bases, leaving 18 bases between them. CDR1 SGHNT and CDR2 YYREEE come from the germline V gene (reference sequence). In nucleotides, the CDR3 is TGTGCCAGCAGCTTTGAAACAGGGTTCCCAACCACAGATACGCAGTATTTT. Protein sequence: CASSFETGFPTTDTQYF.

The gene calls are TRBV5-5 and TRBJ1-2; the D is unclear. This CDR3 is built from 14 residues. Germline CDR1 reads SGHKS; CDR2 reads YYEKEE (reference sequence). With 0 bases removed from V and 5 bases from J, the gap between germline ends came to 11 bases. CDR3 in amino acids: CASSLVAATYGYTF. CDR3 nucleotides: TGTGCCAGCAGCTTGGTGGCCGCGACTTATGGCTACACCTTC.

V usage is TRBV21-1 and J usage is TRBJ2-1; the table's D call TRBD2 went unverified against the DNA. TRBV21-1 is noted as a pseudogene. The CDR3 loop spans 20 amino acids. The CDR3 coding sequence is TGTGCCAGCAGCCTTACACGGACTAGCGGACCAGGGAGGTCCTACAATGAGCAGTTCTTC. This translates into CASSLTRTSGPGRSYNEQFF.

The chain couples TRBV5-4 to TRBJ1-2; the match to TRBD1 covers 10 bases. Germline CDR1 and CDR2: SGHNT and YYREEE (reference sequence). The CDR3 length is 17 residues. Trimming cost V 2 bases and J 6 bases; bases outside gene matches: 13. The CDR3 DNA sequence: TGTGCCAGCAGCTTCGGGGGACAGGGGCCCCTTTTGGATGGCTACACCTTC. Translation: CASSFGGQGPLLDGYTF.

This clone was counted once. The rearrangement uses TRBV28 and TRBJ2-7; D remains ambiguous. Germline V gene data show CDR1 as MDHEN and CDR2 as SYDVKM. CDR3 size: 14 residues. The ends were cut back, 6 bases at V and 4 bases at J, with 16 bases in the middle. CDR3 nucleotide sequence: TGTGCCAGCAGCTTTACTGTACGCGATTACGAGCAGTACTTC. It is translated as CASSFTVRDYEQYF.

V usage is TRBV9 and J usage is TRBJ2-1; TRBD2 matches at 8 bases. The CDR3 consists of 13 residues. Germline V lookup: CDR1 SGDLS, CDR2 YYNGEE. Losses at the gene ends were 4 bases for V and 6 bases for J; bases not matched to a gene: 3. The CDR3 sequence is CASSPAGGNEQFF. The DNA for the CDR3 is TGTGCCAGCAGCCCCGCGGGGGGCAATGAGCAGTTCTTC.

The chain recombines TRBV9 with TRBJ1-3; tentatively, D is TRBD1 (5 bases). With 4 bases removed from V and 7 bases from J, the gap between germline ends came to 18 bases. This CDR3 is 15 amino acids long. From germline, CDR1 is SGDLS and CDR2 YYNGEE. The CDR3 DNA is TGTGCCAGCAGCTCATCGGGGGGACCTCGGAACACCATATATTTT. Residues: CASSSSGGPRNTIYF.

This chain connects TRBV10-3 to TRBJ1-2; 7 positions match TRBD1. Germline CDR1 is ENHRY and CDR2 is SYGVKD. This CDR3 has 16 residues. V lost 5 bases to trimming and J lost 8 bases; unmatched junction nucleotides: 17. The CDR3 region is CAISQDRKGGTIGYTF. In DNA, the CDR3 is TGTGCCATCAGTCAGGACAGGAAAGGGGGTACTATCGGCTACACCTTC.

The chain recombines TRBV7-9 with TRBJ2-7, with TRBD1 matching 8 bases. This CDR3 region has 14 residues. Unmatched junction bases numbered 6, after V lost 5 bases and J lost 3 bases. The germline CDR1 and CDR2 sequences are SEHNR and FQNEAQ (reference sequence). Written as DNA, the CDR3 is TGTGCCAGCAGCCGTGTAGACAGGGGCTACGAGCAGTACTTC. Translation: CASSRVDRGYEQYF.

The rearrangement links TRBV29-1 to TRBJ2-1, with 13 nucleotides matching TRBD2. Germline CDR1 SQVTM, CDR2 ANQGSEA. V trimming: 6 bases; J trimming: 9 bases; junction bases outside the gene matches: 8. The CDR3 runs 14 residues. CDR3 sequence: CSVATSGGSSEQFF. The DNA for the CDR3 is TGCAGCGTCGCGACTAGCGGGGGGTCTAGTGAGCAGTTCTTC.

The chain recombines TRBV6-5 with TRBJ1-6, with D possibly matching TRBD1 (6 bases). The CDR3 is 15 amino acids. The V gene's germline CDR1 is MNHEY and CDR2 SVGAGI. V was pared by 5 bases and J by 8 bases, with 16 bases between. In nucleotides, the CDR3 is TGTGCCAGCAGTCCCTTGGGGGCGGGTTATTCACCCCTCCACTTT. The encoded protein is CASSPLGAGYSPLHF.

The chain combines TRBV6-5 with TRBJ1-3; a weak D match, TRBD1 (5 bases). There are 14 residues in the CDR3. Germline CDR1 MNHEY, CDR2 SVGAGI. Trimming cost V 3 bases and J 1 base, with 7 bases left between them. In nucleotides, the CDR3 is TGTGCCAGCAGTTATCGGGGGTCTGGAAACACCATATATTTT. Its protein product is CASSYRGSGNTIYF.

The chain is built from TRBV5-6 and TRBJ2-7, with no clear D. The CDR3 runs to 14 residues. Between the trimmed V and J ends, which lost 1 base and 3 bases, there was a span of 11 bases. The germline gives CDR1 SGHDT, CDR2 YYEEEE. The CDR3 nucleotides are TGTGCCAGCAGCTTGCCGGGTACGAGCTACGAGCAGTACTTC. The encoded protein is CASSLPGTSYEQYF.